What follows are 2 T cell receptor beta chains derived from one specimen sequenced in a study of identical twins. TCRdb reanalysed the 5' RACE reads using MiXCR and keeps one entry per CDR3 protein. The table records roughly 470,000 distinct CDR3 sequences, around an eighth of them present only once. The same data also went into a second study, on yellow fever vaccine responses in identical twins.

The sequenced sample was CD4+ T cells sorted from blood. The receptor source for this set is a woman aged 18-29 years in good health.

This chain connects TRBV5-1 to TRBJ2-2; perhaps D is TRBD1 or TRBD2 (6 bases each). The CDR3 is 16 residues long. CDR1 and CDR2 from the germline V gene are SGHRS and YFSETQ. The germline V and J ends were trimmed by 2 bases and 8 bases, with 19 bases remaining between them. CDR3 in DNA: TGCGCCAGCAGCTTCAATGACAGGCCCGCGGGAGGGGAGCTGTTTTTT. Protein sequence: CASSFNDRPAGGELFF.

This clonotype came up many times. The rearrangement joins TRBV20-1 to TRBJ1-1; D is ambiguous. The CDR3 runs to 12 residues. V lost 3 bases and J 1 base, leaving 6 bases between the germline ends. Per germline, CDR1 DFQATT and CDR2 SNEGSKA (reference sequence). The CDR3 region has the DNA TGCAGTGCTAGTTGGGAGAACACTGAAGCTTTCTTT. As protein: CSASWENTEAFF.